One sample yielded the 2 T cell receptor beta chains listed below, sequenced in a study of cytomegalovirus exposure and HLA in healthy donors. The PCR made use of 60 Vbeta and 13 Jbeta primers. This table comes from immunoSEQ multiplex PCR, and its TCRdb copy is limited to in-frame clones, with some not included. The data contain about 120,000 clones, around three quarters of them singletons. The sequencing sample was made of PBMCs. Receptor source: a female donor in good health and CMV-seronegative.

J is TRBJ2-7 and V is TRBV29-1; a weak D match, TRBD2 (6 bases). V was cut by 1 base and J by 2 bases, with 15 bases left in between. CDR1 is SQVTM and CDR2 is ANQGSEA in the germline V gene. The CDR3 length is 15 residues. As DNA, the CDR3 is TGCAGCGTTGAAGGGACGTCGCGGGATCCCTACGAGCAGTACTTC. Encoded protein: CSVEGTSRDPYEQYF.

V gene TRBV5-1 combines with J gene TRBJ1-1, with D perhaps TRBD1 (6 bases). V lost 1 base to trimming and J lost 7 bases, with 11 bases between them. CDR1 and CDR2 (germline): SGHRS, YFSETQ. The CDR3 is made up of 13 amino acids. As DNA, the CDR3 is TGCGCCAGCAGCTTGAACAGGGAAGGTGAAGCTTTCTTT. Translating gives CASSLNREGEAFF.